This T cell receptor beta chain was identified during a study of T cells in Graves' hyperthyroidism and ophthalmopathy. The CDR3 is 13 residues long. This clonotype was seen more than once but under ten times. What was amplified from RNA transcripts were TCR beta CDR3 regions. In the first-round RT-PCR of the TCR CDR3, the HTBI primer set was used. TCRdb reanalysed the multiplex PCR reads using MiXCR and keeps one entry per CDR3 protein. The sample lists roughly 500,000 distinct CDR3 sequences; over 35% were seen once. This clonotype was obtained from an adult woman with Graves' disease, either hyperthyroidism or ophthalmopathy (not recorded which). The sample comprised peripheral blood or thyroid tissue (not recorded which). The genes are TRBV3-2 and TRBJ1-2. TRBV3-2 is shown as a pseudogene. This CDR3 is CASSPRRNYGYTF. As DNA, the CDR3 is TGTGCCAGCAGCCCCCGACGGAACTATGGCTACACCTTC.